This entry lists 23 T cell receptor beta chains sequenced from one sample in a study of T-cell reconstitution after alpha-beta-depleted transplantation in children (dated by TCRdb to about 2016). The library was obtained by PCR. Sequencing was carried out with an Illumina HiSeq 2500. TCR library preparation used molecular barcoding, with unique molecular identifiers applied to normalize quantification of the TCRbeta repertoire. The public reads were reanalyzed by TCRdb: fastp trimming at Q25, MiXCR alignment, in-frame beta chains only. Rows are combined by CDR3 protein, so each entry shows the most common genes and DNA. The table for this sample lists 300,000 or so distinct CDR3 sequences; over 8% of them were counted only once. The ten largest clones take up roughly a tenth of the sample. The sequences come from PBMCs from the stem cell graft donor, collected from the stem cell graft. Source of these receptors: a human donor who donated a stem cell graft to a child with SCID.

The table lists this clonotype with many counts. The chain's CDR3 is CASSLAGSETQYF. The CDR3 bases are TGCGCCAGCAGCTTGGCAGGGTCAGAGACCCAGTACTTC. V and J are TRBV5-1 and TRBJ2-5; the D gene is possibly TRBD1 (5 bases). Trimming removed 0 bases at V and 4 bases at J, with 7 bases between. The CDR3 sequence is 13 residues long. Germline CDR1 SGHRS, CDR2 YFSETQ.

In DNA, the CDR3 is TGTGCCAGCAGTTACTCGGGACAAAGGGGTGAAGCTTTCTTT. It is translated as CASSYSGQRGEAFF. The V and J genes are TRBV6-5 and TRBJ1-1; TRBD1 might be the D (6 bases). Between the trimmed V and J ends, which lost 0 bases and 7 bases, there was a span of 12 bases. Per the germline V gene, CDR1 is MNHEY and CDR2 is SVGAGI. The CDR3 has 14 residues.

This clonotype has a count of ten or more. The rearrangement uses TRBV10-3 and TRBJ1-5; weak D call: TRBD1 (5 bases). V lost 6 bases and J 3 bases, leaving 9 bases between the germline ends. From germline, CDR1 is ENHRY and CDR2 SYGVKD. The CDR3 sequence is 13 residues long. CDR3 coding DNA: TGTGCCATCAGACAGGACTCCAATCAGCCCCAGCATTTT. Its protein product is CAIRQDSNQPQHF.

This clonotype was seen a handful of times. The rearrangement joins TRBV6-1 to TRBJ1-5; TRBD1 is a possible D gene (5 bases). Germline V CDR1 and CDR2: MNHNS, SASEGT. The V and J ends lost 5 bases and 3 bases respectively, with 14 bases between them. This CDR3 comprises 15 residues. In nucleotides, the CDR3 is TGTGCCAGCAGTAGGAACACAGGAAACAATCAGCCCCAGCATTTT. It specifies CASSRNTGNNQPQHF.

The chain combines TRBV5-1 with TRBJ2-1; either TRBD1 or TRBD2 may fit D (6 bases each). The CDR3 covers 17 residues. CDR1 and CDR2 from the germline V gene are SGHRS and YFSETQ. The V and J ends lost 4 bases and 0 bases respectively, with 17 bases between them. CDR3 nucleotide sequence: TGCGCCAGCAGCCTCTCGGGGGCAGGGAGCTCCTACAATGAGCAGTTCTTC. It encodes CASSLSGAGSSYNEQFF.

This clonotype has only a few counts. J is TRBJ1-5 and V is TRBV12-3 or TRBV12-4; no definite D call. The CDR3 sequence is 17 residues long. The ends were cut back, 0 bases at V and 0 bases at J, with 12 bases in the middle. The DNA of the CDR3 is TGTGCCAGCAGTTTAGCATTGGCTTCCTATAGCAATCAGCCCCAGCATTTT. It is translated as CASSLALASYSNQPQHF.

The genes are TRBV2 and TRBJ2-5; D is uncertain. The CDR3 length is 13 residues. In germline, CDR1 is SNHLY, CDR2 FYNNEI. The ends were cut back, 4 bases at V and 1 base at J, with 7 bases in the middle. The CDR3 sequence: CASSGAIQETQYF. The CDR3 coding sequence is TGTGCCAGCAGTGGAGCTATCCAAGAGACCCAGTACTTC. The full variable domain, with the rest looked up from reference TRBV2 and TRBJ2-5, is EPEVTQTPSHQVTQMGQEVILRCVPISNHLYFYWYRQILGQKVEFLVSFYNNEISEKSEIFDDQFSVERPDGSNFTLKIRSTKLEDSAMYFCASSGAIQETQYFGPGTRLLVL.

CDR3 sequence reads: CASSATGQAYYGYTF. The CDR3 nucleotides read TGTGCCAGCAGCGCCACCGGACAGGCTTACTATGGCTACACCTTC. The chain uses TRBV2 and TRBJ1-2; 7 nucleotides agree with TRBD1. With 6 bases clipped from V and 3 bases from J, the junction kept 10 bases outside the gene matches. The CDR3 spans 15 residues. The germline CDR1 and CDR2 sequences are SNHLY and FYNNEI.

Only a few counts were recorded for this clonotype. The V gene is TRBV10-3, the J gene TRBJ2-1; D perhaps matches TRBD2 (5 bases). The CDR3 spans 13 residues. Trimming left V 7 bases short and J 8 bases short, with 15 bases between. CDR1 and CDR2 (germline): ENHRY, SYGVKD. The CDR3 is CAIMSPRADEQFF. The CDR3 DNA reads TGTGCCATCATGTCGCCGAGAGCGGATGAGCAGTTCTTC.

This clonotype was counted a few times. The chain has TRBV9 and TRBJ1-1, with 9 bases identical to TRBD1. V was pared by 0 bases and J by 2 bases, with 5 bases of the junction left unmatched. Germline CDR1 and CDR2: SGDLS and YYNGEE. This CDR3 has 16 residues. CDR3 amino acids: CASSVVTGGSNTEAFF. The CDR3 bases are TGTGCCAGCAGCGTAGTTACAGGGGGCTCTAACACTGAAGCTTTCTTT.

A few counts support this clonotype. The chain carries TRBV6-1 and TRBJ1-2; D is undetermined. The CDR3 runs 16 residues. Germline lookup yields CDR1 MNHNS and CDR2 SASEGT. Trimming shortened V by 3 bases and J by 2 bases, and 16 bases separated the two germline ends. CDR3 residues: CASSDWPRAVNYGYTF. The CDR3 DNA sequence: TGTGCCAGCAGTGACTGGCCGCGGGCTGTCAACTATGGCTACACCTTC.

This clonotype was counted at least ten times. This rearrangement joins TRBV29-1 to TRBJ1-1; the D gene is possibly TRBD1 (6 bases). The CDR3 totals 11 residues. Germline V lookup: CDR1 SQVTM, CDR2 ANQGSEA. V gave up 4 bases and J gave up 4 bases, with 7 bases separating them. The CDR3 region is CSVGGGTEAFF. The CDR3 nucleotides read TGCAGCGTTGGAGGGGGCACTGAAGCTTTCTTT.

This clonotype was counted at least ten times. The CDR3 DNA reads as TGTGCCAGCAGCGTGACAGGGGTCGGAAATTCACCCCTCCACTTT. It codes for CASSVTGVGNSPLHF. This chain links TRBV9 with TRBJ1-6; 8 nucleotides line up with TRBD1. This CDR3 contains 15 residues. Per germline, CDR1 SGDLS and CDR2 YYNGEE. J lost 7 bases, V lost 2 bases, and 5 bases had no gene match.

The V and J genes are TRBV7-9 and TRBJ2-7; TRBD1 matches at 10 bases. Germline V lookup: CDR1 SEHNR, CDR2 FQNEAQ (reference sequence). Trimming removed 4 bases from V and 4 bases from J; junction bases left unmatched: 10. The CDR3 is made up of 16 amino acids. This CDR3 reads CASSSTRGQGRYEQYF. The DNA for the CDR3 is TGTGCCAGCAGCTCTACGAGGGGACAGGGGCGATACGAGCAGTACTTC.

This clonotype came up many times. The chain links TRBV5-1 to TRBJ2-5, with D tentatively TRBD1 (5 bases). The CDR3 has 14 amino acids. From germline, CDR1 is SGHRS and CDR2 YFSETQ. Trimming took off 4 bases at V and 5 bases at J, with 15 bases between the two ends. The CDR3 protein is CASSQQTKGETQYF. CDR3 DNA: TGCGCCAGCAGCCAGCAGACCAAGGGGGAGACCCAGTACTTC.

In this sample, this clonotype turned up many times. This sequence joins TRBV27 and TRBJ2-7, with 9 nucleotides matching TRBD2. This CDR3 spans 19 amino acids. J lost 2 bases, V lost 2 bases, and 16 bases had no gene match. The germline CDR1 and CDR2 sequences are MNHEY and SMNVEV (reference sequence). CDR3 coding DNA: TGTGCCAGCAGTTTAGAGCAGGGTTGGAGCGGGGGGTTTACCTACGAGCAGTACTTC. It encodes CASSLEQGWSGGFTYEQYF.

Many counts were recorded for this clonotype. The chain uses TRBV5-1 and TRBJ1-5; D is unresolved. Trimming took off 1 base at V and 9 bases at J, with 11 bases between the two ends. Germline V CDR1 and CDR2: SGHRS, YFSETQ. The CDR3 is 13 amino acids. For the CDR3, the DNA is TGCGCCAGCAGCTTGATGCCAGCGGGGCCCCAGCATTTT. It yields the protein CASSLMPAGPQHF.

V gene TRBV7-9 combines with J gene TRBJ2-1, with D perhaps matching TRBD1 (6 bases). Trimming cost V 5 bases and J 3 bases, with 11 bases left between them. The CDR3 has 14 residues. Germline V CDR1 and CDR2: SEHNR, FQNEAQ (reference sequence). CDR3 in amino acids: CASSQGTNYNEQFF. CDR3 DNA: TGTGCCAGCAGCCAGGGGACAAACTACAATGAGCAGTTCTTC.

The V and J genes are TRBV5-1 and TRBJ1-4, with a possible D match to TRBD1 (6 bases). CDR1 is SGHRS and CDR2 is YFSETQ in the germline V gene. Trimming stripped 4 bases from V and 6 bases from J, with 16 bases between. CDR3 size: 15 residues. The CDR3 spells CASSPMTGDYEKLFF. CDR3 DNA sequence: TGCGCCAGCAGCCCGATGACAGGCGATTATGAAAAACTGTTTTTT.

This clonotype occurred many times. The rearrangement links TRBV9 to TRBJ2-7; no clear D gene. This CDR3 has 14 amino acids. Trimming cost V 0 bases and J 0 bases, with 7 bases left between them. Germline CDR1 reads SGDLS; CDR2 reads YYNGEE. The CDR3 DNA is TGTGCCAGCAGCGTAGGGGGTATCTCCTACGAGCAGTACTTC. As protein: CASSVGGISYEQYF.

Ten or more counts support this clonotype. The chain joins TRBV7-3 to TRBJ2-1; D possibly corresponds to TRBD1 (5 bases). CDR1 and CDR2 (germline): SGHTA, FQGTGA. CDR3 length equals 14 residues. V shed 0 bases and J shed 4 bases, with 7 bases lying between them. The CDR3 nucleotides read TGTGCCAGCAGCTTAACGGGGCATTACAATGAGCAGTTCTTC. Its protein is CASSLTGHYNEQFF.

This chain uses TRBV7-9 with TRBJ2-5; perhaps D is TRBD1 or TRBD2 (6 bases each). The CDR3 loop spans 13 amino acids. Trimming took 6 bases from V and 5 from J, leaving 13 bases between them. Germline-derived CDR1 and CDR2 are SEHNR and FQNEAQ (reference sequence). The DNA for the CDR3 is TGTGCCAGCAGGTTACAGGGAGGCGAGACCCAGTACTTC. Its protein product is CASRLQGGETQYF.

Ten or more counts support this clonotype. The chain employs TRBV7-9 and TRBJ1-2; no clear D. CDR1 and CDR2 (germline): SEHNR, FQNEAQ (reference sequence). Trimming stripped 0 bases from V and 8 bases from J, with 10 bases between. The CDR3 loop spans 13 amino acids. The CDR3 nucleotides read TGTGCCAGCAGCTTAGCCCCCGACAAGGGCTACACCTTC. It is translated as CASSLAPDKGYTF.